The source of this TCR beta chain is a study of monozygotic twins with inflammatory bowel disease. Template switching was used to attach UMIs, which incorporated a 6-nucleotide sample barcode. From its re-call of the 5' RACE reads, TCRdb lists each CDR3 protein once, without DNA. Listed are about 160,000 distinct CDR3 sequences; roughly 2.4% falls within the top ten. This CDR3 comprises 17 residues. The germline V gene has CDR1 SGHRS and CDR2 YFSETQ. This sequence originates from a human donor with ulcerative colitis or Crohn's disease, or a healthy co-twin of an affected twin (not recorded which). The chain couples TRBV5-1 to TRBJ1-1; lacking DNA, the TRBD1 call made by TCRdb goes unchecked. The sample comprised blood. The CDR3 sequence is CASSFMGVAPGGTEAFF.